There are a few counts of the clone carrying this TCR beta chain. As yet, its antigen is unknown. Germline CDR1 and CDR2: SGHNT and YYREEE (reference sequence). There are 14 residues in the CDR3. J lost 4 bases, V lost 4 bases, and 2 bases had no gene match. The sample belongs to a study of cytomegalovirus exposure and HLA in healthy donors. The overall study: Earlier work reported 110 million or so unique TCR beta sequences from about 190 million T cells. A data release that came early held about 89 million unique TCRs from HLA-typed donors.

The study's findings and limits: A later analysis reportedly identified an Asian-associated ancestry cluster as carrying fewer N-insertions than the approximately 670-donor mean.

The PCR ran on 60 Vbeta and 13 Jbeta primers. The authors' processing: A later analysis tallied tens of millions of unique TCR beta chains, approximately 10 million of them shared. Profiling relied on immunoSEQ multiplex PCR, and the TCRdb table lists in-frame clones only, not all of them. That table furnishes V, J and clone size, whereas the DNA furnished D and trimming. The table shows about 190,000 clones, with around 73% occurring only once. This clonotype originated in a woman in her 30s in good health and CMV-seropositive. The V and J genes are TRBV5-4 and TRBJ2-3; TRBD2 matches 11 bases. The sequenced material came from PBMCs. The CDR3 protein is CASSTTSGADTQYF. CDR3 DNA: TGTGCCAGCAGCACGACTAGCGGGGCAGATACGCAGTATTTT.